This TCR beta chain was obtained from a study of blood T cells in healthy people across ages. This clonotype was recorded a few times. Through a sample-barcoded 5' primer and a J-beta primer mix, a second PCR was run for roughly 6 to 11 cycles. MiXCR was run by TCRdb on the 5' RACE reads, yielding one entry per CDR3 protein. Among approximately 760,000 distinct CDR3 sequences listed, about 25% were seen once. Germline CDR1 DFQATT, CDR2 SNEGSKA (reference sequence). This CDR3 has 15 amino acids. J was trimmed by 0 bases and V by 4 bases; bases with no gene match: 9. The data were also submitted as part of a second study, on T cells of mothers and their children.

Material: blood. The V and J genes are TRBV20-1 and TRBJ2-7; 7 bases align to TRBD1. This sequence was found in a boy aged 10-17 years in good health. CDR3 protein: CSAIRQGRSSYEQYF. The CDR3 bases are TGCAGTGCTATAAGACAGGGACGTAGCTCCTACGAGCAGTACTTC.